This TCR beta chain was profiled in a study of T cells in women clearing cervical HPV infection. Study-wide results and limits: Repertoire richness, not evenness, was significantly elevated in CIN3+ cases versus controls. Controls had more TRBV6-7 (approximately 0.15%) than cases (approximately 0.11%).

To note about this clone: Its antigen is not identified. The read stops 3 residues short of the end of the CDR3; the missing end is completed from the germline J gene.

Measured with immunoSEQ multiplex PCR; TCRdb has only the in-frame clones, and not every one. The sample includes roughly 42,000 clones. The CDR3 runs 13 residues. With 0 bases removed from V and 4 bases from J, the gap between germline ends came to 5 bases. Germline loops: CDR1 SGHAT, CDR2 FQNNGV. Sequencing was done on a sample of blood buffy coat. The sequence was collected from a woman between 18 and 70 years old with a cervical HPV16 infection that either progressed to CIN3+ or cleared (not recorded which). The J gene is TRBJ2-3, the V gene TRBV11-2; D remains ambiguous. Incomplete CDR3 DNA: TGTGCCAGCAGCTTAGACCGGGCAGATACG. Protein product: CASSLDRADT. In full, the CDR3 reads CASSLDRADTQYF.